The rows below give T cell receptor beta chains drawn from one sample of a study of shared clonotypes between healthy human individuals. The repertoire was sequenced with immunoSEQ multiplex PCR; TCRdb's copy has only in-frame clones and lacks some. Of some 320,000 clones listed, about nine tenths were seen once; the top ten hold about 17%. The sequenced sample consisted of memory CD8+ T cells sorted from blood. All receptors derive from a young man in good health. Each CDR3 is given with its conserved first and last residue. The D gene is left open where the match is weak. Size is omitted from some rows. Given values are once, few, many or a class for expanded clones.

v_call	d_call	j_call	clone_size	cdr3_nt	cdr3_aa
TRBV11-1	NA	TRBJ1-4	NA	TGTGCCAGCAGCCCAGTGGGGCGGGGACTCCTCGAAAAACTGTTTTTT	CASSPVGRGLLEKLFF
TRBV25-1	TRBD1	TRBJ1-6	many	TGTGCCAGCAGTACGACAGGGGATCTTTCACCCCTCCACTTT	CASSTTGDLSPLHF
TRBV13	NA	TRBJ1-6	NA	TGTGCCAGCAGCTCCGCCGGTTCACCCCTCCACTTT	CASSSAGSPLHF
TRBV7-9	NA	TRBJ1-3	NA	TGTGCCAGCAGCTCGGACGGTAGCACTGGAAACACCATATATTTT	CASSSDGSTGNTIYF
TRBV4-1	NA	TRBJ1-1	NA	TGCGCCAGCAGCCCCTTATCCGACAGTCGGGCTTTCTTT	CASSPLSDSRAFF
TRBV5-6	NA	TRBJ1-1	NA	TGTGCCAGCAGCTTGATGAGCCGGGGAAGCTCTGAAGCTTTCTTT	CASSLMSRGSSEAFF
TRBV27	NA	TRBJ1-1	NA	TGTGCCAGCAGTTTAAGACAGTCGAACACTGAAGCTTTCTTT	CASSLRQSNTEAFF
TRBV20-1	NA	TRBJ2-1	NA	TGCAGTGCTAGAGACTATAAAGAGCAGTTCTTC	CSARDYKEQFF
TRBV13	TRBD1	TRBJ1-2	NA	TGTGCCAGCAGCCTATCAGGGGGCGATGGGAATGGCTACACCTTC	CASSLSGGDGNGYTF
TRBV27	NA	TRBJ2-1	once	TGTGCCAGCAGTTTATTCGGGGGAGTTGACAATGAGCAGTTCTTC	CASSLFGGVDNEQFF
TRBV28	TRBD1	TRBJ2-7	NA	TGTGCCAGCAGTTACAGGGGCGGAAGGGCATACGAGCAGTACTTC	CASSYRGGRAYEQYF
TRBV29-1	NA	TRBJ2-7	NA	TGCAGCGGATTAACAGGGTCTCACGAGCAGTACTTC	CSGLTGSHEQYF
TRBV13	NA	TRBJ2-1	NA	TGTGCCAGCAGCCCCCCCCTACGTCATGAGCAGTTCTTC	CASSPPLRHEQFF
TRBV9	NA	TRBJ1-3	NA	TGTGCCAGCAGCGTAGCCCCCATGGGGCTGGTTGGAAACACCATATATTTT	CASSVAPMGLVGNTIYF
TRBV6-5	TRBD2	TRBJ2-5	few	TGTGCCAGCAGTCCCGTTAGCGGGAGAGGAGTGGCCCAGTACTTC	CASSPVSGRGVAQYF
TRBV6-1	NA	TRBJ2-1	NA	TGTGCCAGCAGTGAAGCGGGGAGCTCCTACAATGAGCAGTTCTTC	CASSEAGSSYNEQFF
TRBV27	NA	TRBJ2-7	NA	TGTGCCAGCAGCTCCCTGGGCACCTACGAGCAGTACTTC	CASSSLGTYEQYF
TRBV29-1	NA	TRBJ1-1	once	TGCAGCCCAAGCATGAACACTGAAGCTTTCTTT	CSPSMNTEAFF
TRBV10-3	TRBD2	TRBJ2-3	NA	TGTGCCATCAGCCCACCACTAGCGGAAGCTAGCACAGATACGCAGTATTTT	CAISPPLAEASTDTQYF
TRBV4-1	NA	TRBJ1-1	NA	TGCGCCAGCAGCCGGGCAGAGATGAACACTGAAGCTTTCTTT	CASSRAEMNTEAFF
TRBV2	NA	TRBJ1-2	NA	TGTGCCAGCAGTGAAATGTCCGGTGGCTATGGCTACACCTTC	CASSEMSGGYGYTF
TRBV28	NA	TRBJ1-2	NA	TGTGCCAGCAGTTTAGTGGGGGCGAATGCTGGCTACACCTTC	CASSLVGANAGYTF
TRBV5-4	NA	TRBJ1-6	NA	TGTGCCAGCAGCTTTGCTGGGGGATTGTCACCCCTCCACTTT	CASSFAGGLSPLHF
TRBV27	NA	TRBJ1-6	once	TGTGCCAGCAGAATTGGTGCTTCACCCCTCCACTTT	CASRIGASPLHF
TRBV5-8	NA	TRBJ1-5	NA	TGTGCCAGCAGCTTGGGGCAGGGTATTCAGCCCCAGCATTTT	CASSLGQGIQPQHF
TRBV30	TRBD1	TRBJ2-4	NA	TGTGCCTGGAGTCCCCGGGACAGCTCGAGCCTAAACATTCAGTACTTC	CAWSPRDSSSLNIQYF
TRBV7-9	NA	TRBJ2-7	NA	TGTGCCAGCAGCTTACCTGACAATTCCTACGAGCAGTACTTC	CASSLPDNSYEQYF